Below, 18 T cell receptor beta chains from the same sample are listed, as sequenced in a study of regulatory T cells in long-lasting Graves disease. Arm-PCR of CDR3 regions and iRepertoire HTBI primers were the basis on which TCR beta libraries were built. TCRdb analysed the multiplex PCR reads with MiXCR anew, one entry per CDR3 protein. The repertoire includes some 450,000 distinct CDR3 sequences, about 25% of them detected once, and approximately 28% sits in the top ten. Described time point: persistent/refractory GD, antithyroid drugs over 5 years with positive TRAb. RNA from PBMCs was the source of the TCR library. This specimen consisted of peripheral blood mononuclear cells (PBMCs), obtained when the disease was refractory, from a patient treated with antithyroid drugs. All receptors derive from a female donor with Graves disease.

This clonotype appeared many times. The chain combines TRBV20-1 with TRBJ2-5; D tentatively fits TRBD1 or TRBD2 (5 bases each). The CDR3 covers 13 residues. The germline V gene encodes CDR1 DFQATT and CDR2 SNEGSKA (reference sequence). The V end was cut by 6 bases, the J end by 1 base, with 12 bases between. The CDR3 protein is CSAAPGGQETQYF. CDR3 nucleotide sequence: TGCAGTGCCGCTCCTGGGGGCCAAGAGACCCAGTACTTC.

V is TRBV6-1 and J is TRBJ2-7, with D uncertain. From germline, CDR1 is MNHNS and CDR2 SASEGT. This CDR3 has 12 amino acids. Deletions cut 8 bases from V and 3 bases from J, with 11 bases between. CDR3 DNA: TGTGCCAGCTTTGCCTACTACTACGAGCAGTACTTC. This gives the protein CASFAYYYEQYF.

This sequence joins TRBV4-3 and TRBJ1-1; D remains unclear. The length of the CDR3 is 17 residues. The germline gives CDR1 LGHNA, CDR2 YSLEER. V lost 0 bases, J lost 0 bases, and 14 bases lay in between. This chain's CDR3 is CASSQDSGVNMNTEAFF. CDR3 DNA sequence: TGCGCCAGCAGCCAAGATAGCGGGGTAAACATGAACACTGAAGCTTTCTTT.

This clonotype has a handful of counts. The CDR3: CASSYLAVTYEQYF. The CDR3 DNA sequence: TGTGCCAGCAGCTATCTAGCGGTTACCTACGAGCAGTACTTC. V usage is TRBV7-2 and J usage is TRBJ2-7; 7 positions match TRBD2. The germline V gene has CDR1 SGHTA and CDR2 FQGNSA. The CDR3 loop spans 14 amino acids. V shed 4 bases, J shed 2 bases, and the junction held 5 bases outside the gene matches.

This clonotype was seen at least ten times. The chain joins TRBV6-1 to TRBJ2-1; 12 nucleotides match TRBD2. Germline loops: CDR1 MNHNS, CDR2 SASEGT. The CDR3 loop spans 17 amino acids. Trimming removed 6 bases from V and 7 bases from J; junction bases left unmatched: 13. The CDR3 coding sequence is TGTGCCAGCAGATCGCTAGCGGGAGGGCCTCGAGATAATGAGCAGTTCTTC. This gives the protein CASRSLAGGPRDNEQFF.

This clonotype was recorded many times. Here the CDR3 DNA reads TGTGCCAGCAGTTTACTTAAGAACACTGAAGCTTTCTTT. Amino acids: CASSLLKNTEAFF. The gene calls are TRBV27 and TRBJ1-1; D is unresolved. The germline V gene encodes CDR1 MNHEY and CDR2 SMNVEV (reference sequence). The V end was cut by 2 bases, the J end by 1 base, with 5 bases between. This CDR3 has 13 residues.

The rearrangement uses TRBV3-1 and TRBJ2-1, with 13 positions matching TRBD2. The germline V gene has CDR1 LGHDT and CDR2 YNNKEL (reference sequence). With 4 bases clipped from V and 8 bases from J, the junction kept 8 bases outside the gene matches. The CDR3 totals 16 residues. DNA of the CDR3: TGTGCCAGCAGCCGCACGGGACTAGCGGGAAAAGATGAGCAGTTCTTC. Its protein is CASSRTGLAGKDEQFF.

The rearrangement uses TRBV29-1 and TRBJ2-7; D is possibly TRBD2 (6 bases). The V end lost 6 bases, the J end lost 5 bases, and 20 bases lay between the germline ends. Germline V gene lookup returns CDR1 SQVTM and CDR2 ANQGSEA. There are 14 residues in the CDR3. CDR3 nucleotide sequence: TGCAGCGTCGCCGCCGCGGTCGGGAGCAACGAGCAGTACTTC. As protein: CSVAAAVGSNEQYF.

This clonotype was seen more than once but under ten times. V usage is TRBV28 and J usage is TRBJ1-5; 9 bases are a match to TRBD1. Germline CDR1 is MDHEN and CDR2 is SYDVKM. V was pared by 4 bases and J by 6 bases, with 16 bases of the junction left unmatched. The CDR3 runs 18 residues. The CDR3 spells CASSSTQAPYRGRQPQHF. The DNA of the CDR3 is TGTGCCAGCAGTTCAACCCAAGCTCCGTACAGGGGGCGTCAGCCCCAGCATTTT.

The table lists this clonotype with many counts. At one boundary the junction diverges from the germline segment, which might be a read error. The CDR3 DNA follows: TGTGCTAGCAGCCCCGGACAGAGCTCCTACGAGCAGTACTTC. Its protein is CASSPGQSSYEQYF. This chain uses TRBV5-1 with TRBJ2-7; tentatively, D is TRBD1 (6 bases). The CDR3 is made up of 14 amino acids. Germline-derived CDR1 and CDR2 are SGHRS and YFSETQ.

This clonotype came up many times. This chain joins TRBV28 and TRBJ1-2; no clear D. The germline V gene has CDR1 MDHEN and CDR2 SYDVKM. V dropped 6 bases and J dropped 1 base, with 15 bases sitting between them. The CDR3 extends over 15 amino acids. CDR3 amino acids: CASSQRVTDNYGYTF. The CDR3 DNA sequence: TGTGCCAGCAGCCAACGCGTTACGGATAACTATGGCTACACCTTC.

V gene TRBV7-9 combines with J gene TRBJ2-7, with TRBD2 matching 9 bases. J lost 9 bases, V lost 5 bases, and 14 bases had no gene match. The CDR3 has 15 amino acids. Germline V gene data show CDR1 as SEHNR and CDR2 as FQNEAQ (reference sequence). The CDR3 here is CASSPRQIAGARQYF. CDR3 DNA: TGTGCCAGCAGCCCCCGGCAAATAGCGGGAGCAAGGCAGTACTTC.

In this sample, this clonotype turned up many times. The CDR3 DNA follows: TGTGCCAGCAGCCCCGGGACAGGGGGCAACGAGCAGTACTTC. Amino acid sequence: CASSPGTGGNEQYF. The chain has TRBV7-6 and TRBJ2-7; 12 positions match TRBD1. With 5 bases clipped from V and 5 bases from J, the junction kept 4 bases outside the gene matches. Germline V gene lookup returns CDR1 SGHVS and CDR2 FNYEAQ. The CDR3 consists of 14 residues. Looking up the rest from reference TRBV7-6 and TRBJ2-7 gives the full variable domain: GAGVSQSPRYKVTKRGQDVALRCDPISGHVSLYWYRQALGQGPEFLTYFNYEAQQDKSGLPNDRFSAERPEGSISTLTIQRTEQRDSAMYRCASSPGTGGNEQYFGPGTRLTVT.

The chain recombines TRBV5-4 with TRBJ1-6; perhaps TRBD1 as D (5 bases). This CDR3 contains 15 residues. Trimming removed 2 bases from V and 2 bases from J, with 8 bases in between. In germline, CDR1 is SGHNT, CDR2 YYREEE (reference sequence). The CDR3 DNA sequence: TGTGCCAGCAGCTTACGGGGGGCCTATAATTCACCCCTCCACTTT. Residues: CASSLRGAYNSPLHF.

Details on this clonotype: Given the absence of the conserved phenylalanine or tryptophan at the CDR3 end, a read error is likely. J is TRBJ2-7 and V is TRBV20-1; TRBD2 matches 7 bases. From germline, CDR1 is DFQATT and CDR2 SNEGSKA (reference sequence). With V trimmed by 3 bases and J by 0 bases, 2 bases remained unmatched. The CDR3 spans 13 residues. The DNA for the CDR3 is TGCAGTGCTAGGACTAGCCGCTCCTACGAGCAGTACCTC. This translates into CSARTSRSYEQYL.

The chain carries TRBV20-1 and TRBJ2-6; 11 bases fit TRBD2. The CDR3 runs to 18 residues. With V trimmed by 4 bases and J by 3 bases, 11 bases remained unmatched. The germline V gene encodes CDR1 DFQATT and CDR2 SNEGSKA (reference sequence). The DNA of the CDR3 is TGCAGTGCTACCGACGTAGCGGGAGGGCCTTTTGGGGCCAACGTCCTGACTTTC. Translating it yields CSATDVAGGPFGANVLTF.

This rearrangement joins TRBV6-2 or TRBV6-3 to TRBJ1-1; 12 nucleotides match TRBD1. Germline CDR1 and CDR2: MNHEY and SVGEGT. The CDR3 extends over 18 amino acids. Trimming took 5 bases from V and 6 from J; bases not matched to a gene: 16. The CDR3 bases are TGTGCCAGCAGTACAAACTGGGAATCCGGGACAGGGGGCCCTGAAGCTTTCTTT. Protein: CASSTNWESGTGGPEAFF.

Concerning this clonotype: An end of the junction does not agree with germline; a read error may underlie this. V is TRBV28 and J is TRBJ1-2; weak D call: TRBD1 (5 bases). The germline CDR1 and CDR2 sequences are MDHEN and SYDVKM. This CDR3 has 14 residues. CDR3 bases: TGTGCCAGCGGTTTGCCCGGGACGGCCTATGGCTACACCTTC. Translated, it gives CASGLPGTAYGYTF.